The 6 T cell receptor beta chains given below trace back to one sample, sequenced in a study of blood T cell repertoires in COVID-19. Clones were read by immunoSEQ multiplex PCR, and TCRdb kept only the in-frame ones, dropping some. The sample holds about 670,000 clones; 70% to 90% are singletons and the top ten take roughly 0.26%. The material sequenced was peripheral blood. All receptors come from a woman under 30 with acute or convalescent COVID-19.

The V call is TRBV5-1, the J call TRBJ2-2; the match to TRBD2 covers 12 bases. Germline V gene data show CDR1 as SGHRS and CDR2 as YFSETQ. Unmatched junction bases numbered 8, after V lost 9 bases and J lost 5 bases. The CDR3 totals 15 residues. The CDR3 sequence: CATALAGGDTGELFF. The CDR3 DNA reads as TGCGCCACCGCACTAGCGGGGGGAGATACCGGGGAGCTGTTTTTT.

The V call is TRBV3-1 (or the pseudogene TRBV3-2), the J call TRBJ2-1; the match to TRBD2 covers 14 bases. The CDR3 length is 17 residues. The ends lost 0 bases at V and 4 bases at J; junction bases unmatched: 2. CDR1 and CDR2 (germline): LGHDT, YNNKEL (reference sequence). The CDR3, as DNA: TGTGCCAGCAGCCAAGATAGGACTAGCGGGGGGTACAATGAGCAGTTCTTC. Translation gives CASSQDRTSGGYNEQFF.

The chain recombines TRBV14 with TRBJ1-1, with 8 nucleotides matching TRBD1. CDR1 and CDR2 from the germline V gene are SGHDN and FVKESK. The CDR3 sequence is 15 residues long. V lost 4 bases, J lost 9 bases, and 13 bases stayed unmatched. CDR3 in DNA: TGTGCCAGCAGCCTTGCAGGGGGCGAGTCGCCCAAAGCTTTCTTT. It specifies CASSLAGGESPKAFF.

The chain carries TRBV18 and TRBJ1-4; 11 positions agree with TRBD1. Per the germline V gene, CDR1 is KGHSH and CDR2 is LQKENI. CDR3 length: 14 residues. V dropped 4 bases and J dropped 7; count of bases not matched to a gene: 2. The CDR3 nucleotides read TGTGCCAGCTCACTGGGGACAGGGGGTGAAAAACTGTTTTTT. Amino acid sequence: CASSLGTGGEKLFF.

The gene calls are TRBV20-1 and TRBJ1-4; unclear D gene. Germline V lookup: CDR1 DFQATT, CDR2 SNEGSKA (reference sequence). Trimming cost V 3 bases and J 1 base, with 12 bases left between them. CDR3 length: 15 residues. CDR3 protein: CSASRQILTNEKLFF. CDR3 nucleotides: TGCAGTGCTAGTCGTCAGATCCTAACTAATGAAAAACTGTTTTTT.

V and J are TRBV6-4 and TRBJ2-3; D may be TRBD2 (5 bases). Between the trimmed V and J ends, which lost 1 base and 6 bases, there was a span of 11 bases. Germline V gene data show CDR1 as MRHNA and CDR2 as SNTAGT. The CDR3 is made up of 14 amino acids. CDR3: CASSDYRGSDTQYF. Written as DNA, the CDR3 is TGTGCCAGCAGTGACTATCGGGGTTCGGATACGCAGTATTTT.